This record concerns one TCR beta chain sequence. Antigen unknown. Second-dose intervals of approximately 4 or approximately 12 weeks were pooled. Germline V gene data show CDR1 as SGHVS and CDR2 as FQNEAQ. The ends lost 2 bases at V and 4 bases at J; junction bases unmatched: 1. The CDR3 sequence is 13 residues long. This sample is part of a study of T cell responses to AZD1222 COVID-19 vaccine. The study's findings and limits: It should be noted that donors were predominantly white British and more often female, and clonal diversity was possibly underestimated.

Only in-frame clones appear in the TCRdb table, and some are missing; sequencing was by immunoSEQ multiplex PCR. Seen here are under 150,000 clones, around 88% observed once, and the top ten hold 5.5% to 7.5%. V and J are TRBV7-8 and TRBJ1-2; TRBD1 aligns across 7 bases. This sequence was found in an adult who received the AZD1222 COVID-19 vaccine. Source: peripheral blood, taken 28 days after the second AZD1222 dose. Here the CDR3 DNA reads TGTGCCAGCAGCTTATCAGGGGGCTATGGCTACACCTTC. Translated: CASSLSGGYGYTF. Using reference TRBV7-8 and TRBJ1-2 for the parts outside the CDR3, the full variable domain is GAGVSQSPRYKVAKRGQDVALRCDPISGHVSLFWYQQALGQGPEFLTYFQNEAQLDKSGLPSDRFFAERPEGSVSTLKIQRTQQEDSAVYLCASSLSGGYGYTFGSGTRLTVV.